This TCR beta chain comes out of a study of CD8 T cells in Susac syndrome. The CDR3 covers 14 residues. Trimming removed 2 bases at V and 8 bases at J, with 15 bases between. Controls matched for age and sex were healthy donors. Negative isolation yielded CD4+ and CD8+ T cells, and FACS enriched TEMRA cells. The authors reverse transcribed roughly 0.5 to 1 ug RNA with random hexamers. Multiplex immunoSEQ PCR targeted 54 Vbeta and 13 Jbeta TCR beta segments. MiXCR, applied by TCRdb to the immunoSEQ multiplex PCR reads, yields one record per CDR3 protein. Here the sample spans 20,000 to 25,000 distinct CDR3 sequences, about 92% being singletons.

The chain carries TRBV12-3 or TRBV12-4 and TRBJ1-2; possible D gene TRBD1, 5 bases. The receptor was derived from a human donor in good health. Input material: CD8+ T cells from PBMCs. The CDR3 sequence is CASSLTRDPQGYTF. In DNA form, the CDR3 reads TGTGCCAGCAGTTTAACGCGGGACCCGCAGGGCTACACCTTC.